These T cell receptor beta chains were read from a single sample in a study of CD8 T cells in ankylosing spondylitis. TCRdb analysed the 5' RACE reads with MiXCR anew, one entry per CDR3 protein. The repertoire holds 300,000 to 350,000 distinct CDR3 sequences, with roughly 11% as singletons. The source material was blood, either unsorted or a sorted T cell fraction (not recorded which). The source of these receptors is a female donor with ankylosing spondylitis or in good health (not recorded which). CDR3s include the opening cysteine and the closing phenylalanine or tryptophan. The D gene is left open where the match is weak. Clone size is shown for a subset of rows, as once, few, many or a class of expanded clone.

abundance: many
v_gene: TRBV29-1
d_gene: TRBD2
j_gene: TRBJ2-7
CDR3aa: CSVAGLAGTRRYSYEQYF
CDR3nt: TGCAGCGTTGCAGGGCTAGCGGGAACAAGAAGATACTCCTACGAGCAGTACTTC

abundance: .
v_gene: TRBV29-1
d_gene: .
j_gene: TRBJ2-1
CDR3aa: CSVNEQLSYNEQFF
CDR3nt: TGCAGCGTCAACGAACAGCTCTCCTACAATGAGCAGTTCTTC

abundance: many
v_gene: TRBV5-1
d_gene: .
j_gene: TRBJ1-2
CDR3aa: CASSLRGDSWDYGYTF
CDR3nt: TGCGCCAGCAGCTTGAGGGGCGACTCCTGGGACTATGGCTACACCTTC

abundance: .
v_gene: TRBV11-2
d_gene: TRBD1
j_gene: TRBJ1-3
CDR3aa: CASSPPGGVRSGNTIYF
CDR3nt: TGTGCCAGCAGCCCGCCAGGGGGGGTCCGCTCTGGAAACACCATATATTTT

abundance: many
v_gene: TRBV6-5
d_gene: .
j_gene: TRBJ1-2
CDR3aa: CASSYLLAGAQYGYTF
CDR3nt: TGTGCCAGCAGTTACCTCCTCGCAGGGGCCCAATATGGCTACACCTTC

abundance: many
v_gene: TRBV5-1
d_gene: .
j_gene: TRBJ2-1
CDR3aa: CASSPWGGGSLSYNEQFF
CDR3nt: TGCGCCAGCAGCCCCTGGGGGGGGGGCTCCCTCTCCTACAATGAGCAGTTCTTC

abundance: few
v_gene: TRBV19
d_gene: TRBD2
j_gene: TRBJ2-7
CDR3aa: CASHPEGGRSIEQYF
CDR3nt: TGTGCCAGTCATCCAGAGGGAGGGAGAAGCATCGAGCAGTACTTC

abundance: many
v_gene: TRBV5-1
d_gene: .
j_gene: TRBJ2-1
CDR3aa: CASSLAGGFEQFF
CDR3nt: TGCGCCAGCAGCTTGGCTGGGGGGTTTGAGCAGTTCTTC

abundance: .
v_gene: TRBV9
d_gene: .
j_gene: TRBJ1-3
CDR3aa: CASGKENTIYF
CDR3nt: TGTGCCAGCGGTAAAGAAAACACCATATATTTT

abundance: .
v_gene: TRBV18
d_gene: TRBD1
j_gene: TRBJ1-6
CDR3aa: CASWTGSNNSPLHF
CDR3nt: TGTGCCAGCTGGACAGGGTCAAATAATTCACCCCTCCACTTT

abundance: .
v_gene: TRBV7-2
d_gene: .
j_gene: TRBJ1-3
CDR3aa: CASSLQAGGGNTIYF
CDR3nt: TGTGCCAGCAGCTTGCAGGCTGGCGGTGGAAACACCATATATTTT

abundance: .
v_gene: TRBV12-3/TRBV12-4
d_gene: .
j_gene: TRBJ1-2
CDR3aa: CASSFSEAGGYGYTF
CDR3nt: TGTGCCAGCAGTTTTTCAGAGGCTGGGGGGTATGGCTACACCTTC

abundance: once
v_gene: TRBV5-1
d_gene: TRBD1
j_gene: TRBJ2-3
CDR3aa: CASSLDGQGSDTQYF
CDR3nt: TGCGCCAGCAGCTTGGACGGACAGGGTTCAGATACGCAGTATTTT

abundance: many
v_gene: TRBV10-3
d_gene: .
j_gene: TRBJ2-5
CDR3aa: CATRGPEETQYF
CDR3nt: TGTGCCACAAGGGGACCCGAAGAGACCCAGTACTTC

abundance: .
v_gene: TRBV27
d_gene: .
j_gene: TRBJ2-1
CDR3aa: CASSFDSRAYNEQFF
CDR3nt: TGTGCCAGCAGTTTTGACAGTCGGGCCTACAATGAGCAGTTCTTC

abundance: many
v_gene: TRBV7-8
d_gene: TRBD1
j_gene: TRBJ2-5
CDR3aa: CASSTGQGNGETQYF
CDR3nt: TGTGCCAGCAGCACCGGACAGGGGAACGGAGAGACCCAGTACTTC

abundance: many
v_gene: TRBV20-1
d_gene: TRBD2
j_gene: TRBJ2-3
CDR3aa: CSARSGGHGTDTQYF
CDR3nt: TGCAGTGCTAGAAGCGGGGGCCACGGCACAGATACGCAGTATTTT

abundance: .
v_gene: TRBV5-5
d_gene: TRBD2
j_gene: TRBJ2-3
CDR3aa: CASSSGLVPETDTQYF
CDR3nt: TGTGCCAGCAGCTCCGGACTAGTCCCTGAGACAGATACGCAGTATTTT

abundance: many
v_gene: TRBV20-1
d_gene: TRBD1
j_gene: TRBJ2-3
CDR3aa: CSAHPRDRASRTQYF
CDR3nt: TGCAGTGCCCATCCCCGGGACAGGGCCTCAAGGACGCAGTATTTT

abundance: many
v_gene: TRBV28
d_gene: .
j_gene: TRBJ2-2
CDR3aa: CASPSVTGELFF
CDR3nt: TGTGCCAGCCCGTCAGTCACCGGGGAGCTGTTTTTT

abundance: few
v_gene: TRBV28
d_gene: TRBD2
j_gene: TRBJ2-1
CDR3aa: CASSLLLGLTSGLDNEQFF
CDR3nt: TGTGCCAGCAGTTTATTGCTGGGTTTGACTAGCGGGCTCGACAATGAGCAGTTCTTC

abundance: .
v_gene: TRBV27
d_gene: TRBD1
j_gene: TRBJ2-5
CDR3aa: CASSLLGTGVQETQYF
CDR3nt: TGTGCCAGCAGTTTATTGGGTACAGGGGTCCAAGAGACCCAGTACTTC

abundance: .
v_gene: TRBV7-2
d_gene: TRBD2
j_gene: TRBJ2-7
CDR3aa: CASSLVGSGGYYEQYF
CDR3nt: TGTGCCAGCAGCTTAGTTGGATCGGGAGGCTACTACGAGCAGTACTTC

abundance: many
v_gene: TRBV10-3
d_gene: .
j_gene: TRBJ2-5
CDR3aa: CARRQHQETQYF
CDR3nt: TGTGCCAGAAGACAGCACCAAGAGACCCAGTACTTC

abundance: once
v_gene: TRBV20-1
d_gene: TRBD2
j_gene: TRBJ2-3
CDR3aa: CSARDLRTSGGNTQYF
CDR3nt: TGCAGTGCTAGAGACCTTAGGACTAGCGGGGGAAATACGCAGTATTTT

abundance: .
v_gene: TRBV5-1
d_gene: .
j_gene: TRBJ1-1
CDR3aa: CASSLVGFTTQGEAFF
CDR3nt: TGCGCCAGCAGCTTGGTTGGCTTTACCACTCAGGGGGAAGCTTTCTTT

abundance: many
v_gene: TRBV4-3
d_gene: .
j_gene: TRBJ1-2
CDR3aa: CASRPTSGYGYGYTF
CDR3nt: TGCGCCAGCAGACCTACTTCGGGGTATGGCTATGGCTACACCTTC

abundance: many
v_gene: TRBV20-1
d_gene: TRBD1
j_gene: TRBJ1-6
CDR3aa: CSATQGTSNSPLHF
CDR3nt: TGCAGTGCAACACAGGGGACGAGTAATTCACCCCTCCACTTT

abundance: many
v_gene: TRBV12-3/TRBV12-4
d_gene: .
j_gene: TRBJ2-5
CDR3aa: CASSLAAETQYF
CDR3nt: TGTGCCAGCAGTTTAGCGGCGGAGACCCAGTACTTC

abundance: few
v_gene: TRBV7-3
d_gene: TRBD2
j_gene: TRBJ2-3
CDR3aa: CASSPGLAGNTQYF
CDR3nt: TGTGCCAGCAGCCCCGGACTAGCGGGCAATACGCAGTATTTT

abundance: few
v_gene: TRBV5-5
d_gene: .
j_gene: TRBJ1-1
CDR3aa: CASSLYRGGADTEAFF
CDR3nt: TGTGCCAGCAGCTTGTATCGCGGGGGAGCGGACACTGAAGCTTTCTTT

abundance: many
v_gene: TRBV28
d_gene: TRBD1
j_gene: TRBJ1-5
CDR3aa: CASTTGHLNQPQHF
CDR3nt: TGTGCCAGCACGACAGGGCACCTCAATCAGCCCCAGCATTTT

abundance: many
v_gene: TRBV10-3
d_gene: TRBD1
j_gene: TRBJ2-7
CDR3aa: CAISGNRGASYEQYF
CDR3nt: TGTGCCATCAGTGGTAACAGGGGTGCATCCTACGAGCAGTACTTC

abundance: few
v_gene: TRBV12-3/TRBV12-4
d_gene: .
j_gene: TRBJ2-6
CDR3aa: CASSFAGANVLTF
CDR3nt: TGTGCCAGCAGTTTCGCGGGGGCCAACGTCCTGACTTTC

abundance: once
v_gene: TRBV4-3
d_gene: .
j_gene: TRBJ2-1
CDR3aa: CASSQESGVLEQFF
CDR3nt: TGCGCCAGCAGCCAAGAGTCGGGAGTCCTTGAGCAGTTCTTC

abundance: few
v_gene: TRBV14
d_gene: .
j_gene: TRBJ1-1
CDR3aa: CATSPHMNTEAFF
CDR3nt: TGTGCCACTTCGCCCCACATGAACACTGAAGCTTTCTTT